This TCR beta chain was observed in a study of blood T cell repertoires in COVID-19. About the research overall: There were acute and convalescent COVID-19 samples, and they came from the United States, Italy and Spain. Sources were T cells, B-cell-depleted T cells, or PBMCs; the material itself was cDNA or gDNA.

By frequency in the sample, this clone is medium-sized. Original handling: Reference gene primer amplification gave estimated nucleated cell counts. Profiling relied on immunoSEQ multiplex PCR, and the TCRdb table lists in-frame clones only, not all of them. That table is the source of V, J and clone size, and D and trimming were worked out from the DNA. This sample has approximately 85,000 clones, with approximately 80% found just once. Sequencing was carried out using peripheral blood. The source of this sequence is a human donor in a cohort sampled during active COVID-19.

For the CDR3, the DNA is TGTGCCAGCAGTGCCACAGGGACCTACGAGCAGTACTTC. It encodes CASSATGTYEQYF. V usage is TRBV25-1 and J usage is TRBJ2-7; perhaps TRBD1 as D (6 bases). The V gene lost 4 bases and the J gene lost 2 bases, with 9 bases spanning the gap. The V gene's germline CDR1 is MGHDK and CDR2 SYGVNS. This CDR3 has 13 residues.